What follows describes a single T cell receptor beta chain. This clonotype was seen only a few times. Its specific antigen is unknown. No much larger clone exists at a distance of one base, and base qualities are not known. After removal of 3 bases from V and 3 bases from J, the junction retains 14 bases not matched to a gene. The germline V gene (reference sequence) sets CDR1 to LNHNV and CDR2 to YYDKDF. From cysteine to phenylalanine, the CDR3 is 19 amino acids long. The read is trimmed to its CDR3 DNA, 57 bases read in frame from base 1. The data originate from a study of response to subunit inactivated influenza vaccine (dated by TCRdb to between 2018 and 2020). Context from the whole study: Deep quantitative profiling of the T cell receptor repertoire was used in the study to follow responses to a trivalent subunit inactivated influenza vaccine.

The paper as a whole reports these results and caveats: The authors suggested that each seasonal influenza vaccination may recruit only a limited number of new T cells.

The library was made by RT-PCR. Sequencing used an Illumina HiSeq 2500. The raw public reads went through TCRdb reprocessing: fastp at Q25, MiXCR clone calling, in-frame beta chains kept. Rows merge per CDR3 protein into single entries with the most common DNA and genes. The sample table contains over 750,000 distinct CDR3 sequences; only one count was recorded for 21% of them. The top ten clones comprise roughly 10% of the sample. The sequenced sample was PBMCs from blood, obtained approximately 5 days after vaccination. The sequence was obtained from a man aged 45-65 years who received an inactivated influenza vaccine. Donor details come from another sample of the same person, matched by shared clones. The sequence is built from TRBV15 and TRBJ2-5, with 12 bases matching TRBD2. Read as DNA, the sequence is TGTGCCACCAGCAGTTTTTCGGGACTAGCGGGCAAACGGGAAGAGACCCAGTACTTC. The resulting protein is CATSSFSGLAGKREETQYF.